This T cell receptor (beta chain) appears in the sequencing data of a study of identical twins. Study findings and constraints: Partial confounding of zero-insertion analyses by invariant MAIT and iNKT cells was possible. Beta out-of-frame sequences displayed a weaker excess of sharing between twins. Memory repertoires lacked the insertion deficit that abundant cord blood beta clonotypes showed.

TCRdb recomputed calls from the 5' RACE reads with MiXCR, one row per CDR3 protein. The profile shows around 370,000 distinct CDR3 sequences, 9% to 10% of them singletons. On this clonotype: Its antigen is not known.

The V and J ends lost 4 bases and 10 bases, in that order; junction bases with no gene match: 12. Looked up from germline, CDR1 is MGHRA and CDR2 is YSYEKL. The CDR3 is 15 amino acids. Donors uniformly comprised healthy Caucasians. The chain carries TRBV4-1 and TRBJ2-1; 8 positions agree with TRBD2. This clonotype was obtained from a woman in her 50s in good health. Sequenced input: naive T cells sorted from blood. The CDR3 nucleotides are TGCGCCAGCAGCCCCCCGGGGACTAGACTGCCCGAGCAGTTCTTC. Translating it yields CASSPPGTRLPEQFF.